This T cell receptor beta chain was found in a study of blood T cell repertoires in COVID-19. The protocol was immunoSEQ multiplex PCR, while the TCRdb copy is restricted to in-frame clones and leaves out a portion. The sample includes 140,000 to 150,000 clones, more than 80% of them seen just once. Trimming took off 9 bases at V and 2 bases at J, with 9 bases between the two ends. CDR3 size: 12 residues. This TCR was sampled from a human donor with acute or convalescent COVID-19. The donor label of this sample is uncertain. What was sequenced was peripheral blood. The chain combines TRBV12-3 or TRBV12-4 with TRBJ2-3; tentative D call: TRBD2 (5 bases). The CDR3 DNA reads as TGTGCCAGTGGACTCGACACAGATACGCAGTATTTT. It encodes CASGLDTDTQYF.